Each of the 2 T cell receptor beta chains below was sequenced from the same sample in a study of glioma-infiltrating T cells after dendritic cell vaccination. Some clones are missing from TCRdb's copy, which holds only in-frame ones; the method was immunoSEQ multiplex PCR. The sample gives about 95,000 clones, more than 75% of which show up once; 2.5% to 3.5% is in the top ten. The sequences come from blood, collected before dendritic cell vaccination. Source of these receptors: a human donor with glioblastoma.

The rearrangement uses TRBV7-8 and TRBJ2-5; TRBD1 matches at 10 bases. V gave up 0 bases and J gave up 5 bases; unmatched junction bases: 12. Germline-derived CDR1 and CDR2 are SGHVS and FQNEAQ. CDR3 length: 18 residues. The CDR3 DNA is TGTGCCAGCAGCTTAGCGGACAGGGGGGTATTACAGAGGGAGACCCAGTACTTC. As protein: CASSLADRGVLQRETQYF.

The J gene is TRBJ1-2, the V gene TRBV2; D is uncertain. Germline V lookup: CDR1 SNHLY, CDR2 FYNNEI. V gave up 8 bases and J gave up 1 base, with 14 bases separating them. The CDR3 sequence is 14 residues long. The CDR3 loop is CASHESEVNYGYTF. CDR3 DNA sequence: TGTGCCAGCCATGAAAGCGAAGTTAACTATGGCTACACCTTC.